This TCR beta chain was observed in a study of molecular identifiers for immune sequencing clone quantification. Overall study results and limits: Same-barcode identical TCR molecules could make highly expanded clones look smaller than they are. Clones exceeding 20 RNA copies carried over 97% of effector molecules but under 1% of naive-cell molecules.

This clonotype was seen only a few times. The antigen remains unidentified. TCRdb re-called the PCR reads with MiXCR, one entry per CDR3 protein. This sample has more than 70,000 distinct CDR3 sequences, with around 23% found just once. Libraries for naive CD8 T cells, which were made from around 20,000 to 1,000,000 sorted cells, drew on 10%, 30% or 50% of the RNA. Naive CD8 T cells were sorted, and the gate applied was CD8+CD4-CCR7+CD45RA+. The CDR3 length is 15 residues. The V end lost 4 bases, the J end lost 1 base, and 14 bases lay between the germline ends. Per the germline V gene, CDR1 is ENHRY and CDR2 is SYGVKD.

The source material was naive CD8+ T cells from blood, with Jurkat cell RNA spiked in. Subset described: FACS-sorted CD8+CD4-CCR7+CD45RA+ naive T cells. The gene calls are TRBV10-3 and TRBJ2-7; D is unclear. This TCR derives from a human donor in good health. Some libraries in this study had Jurkat cell RNA spiked in. The CDR3 is CAISALADGSYEQYF. The DNA of the CDR3 is TGTGCCATCAGTGCTTTGGCTGATGGGTCCTACGAGCAGTACTTC.